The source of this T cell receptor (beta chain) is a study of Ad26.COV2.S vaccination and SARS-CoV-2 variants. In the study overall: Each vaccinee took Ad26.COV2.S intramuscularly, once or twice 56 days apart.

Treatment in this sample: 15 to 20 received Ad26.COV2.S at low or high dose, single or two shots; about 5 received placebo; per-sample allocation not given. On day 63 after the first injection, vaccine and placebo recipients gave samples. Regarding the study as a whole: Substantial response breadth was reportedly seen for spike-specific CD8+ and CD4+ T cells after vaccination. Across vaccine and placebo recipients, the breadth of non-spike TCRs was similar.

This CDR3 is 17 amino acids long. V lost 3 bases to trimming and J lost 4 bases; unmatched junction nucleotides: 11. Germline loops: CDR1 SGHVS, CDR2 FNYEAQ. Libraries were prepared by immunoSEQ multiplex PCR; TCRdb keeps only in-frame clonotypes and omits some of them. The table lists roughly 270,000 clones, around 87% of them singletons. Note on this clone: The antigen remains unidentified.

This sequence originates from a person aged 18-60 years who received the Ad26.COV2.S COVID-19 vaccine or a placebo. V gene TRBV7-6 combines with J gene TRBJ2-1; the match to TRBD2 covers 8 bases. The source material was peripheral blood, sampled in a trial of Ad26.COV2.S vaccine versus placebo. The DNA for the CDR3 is TGTGCCAGCAGCTTGGTAGCCGAGCGGGGGAGATACAATGAGCAGTTCTTC. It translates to CASSLVAERGRYNEQFF.